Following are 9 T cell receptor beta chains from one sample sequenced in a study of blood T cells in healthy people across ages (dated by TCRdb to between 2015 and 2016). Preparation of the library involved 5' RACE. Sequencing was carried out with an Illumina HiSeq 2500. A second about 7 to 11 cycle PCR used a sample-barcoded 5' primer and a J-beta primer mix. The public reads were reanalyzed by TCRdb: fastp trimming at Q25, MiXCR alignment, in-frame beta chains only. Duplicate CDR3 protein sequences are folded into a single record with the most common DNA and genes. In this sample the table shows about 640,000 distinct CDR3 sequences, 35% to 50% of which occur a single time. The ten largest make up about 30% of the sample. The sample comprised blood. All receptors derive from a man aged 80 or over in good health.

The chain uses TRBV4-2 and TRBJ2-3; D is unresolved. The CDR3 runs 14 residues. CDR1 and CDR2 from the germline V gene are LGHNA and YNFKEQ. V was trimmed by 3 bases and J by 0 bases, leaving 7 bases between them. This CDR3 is CASSQHVSTDTQYF. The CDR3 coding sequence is TGTGCCAGCAGCCAGCACGTGAGCACAGATACGCAGTATTTT.

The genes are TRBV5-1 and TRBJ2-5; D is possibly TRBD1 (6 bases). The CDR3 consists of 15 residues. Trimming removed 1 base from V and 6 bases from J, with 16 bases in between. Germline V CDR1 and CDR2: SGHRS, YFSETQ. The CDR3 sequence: CASSLLGDTVQTQYF. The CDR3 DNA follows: TGCGCCAGCAGCTTGCTGGGGGACACAGTCCAGACCCAGTACTTC.

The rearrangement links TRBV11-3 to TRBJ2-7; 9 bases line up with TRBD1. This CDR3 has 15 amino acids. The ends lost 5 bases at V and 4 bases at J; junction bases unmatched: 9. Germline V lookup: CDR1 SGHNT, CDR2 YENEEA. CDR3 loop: CASSPHGGTGYEQYF. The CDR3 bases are TGTGCCAGCAGCCCCCATGGGGGGACAGGGTACGAGCAGTACTTC.

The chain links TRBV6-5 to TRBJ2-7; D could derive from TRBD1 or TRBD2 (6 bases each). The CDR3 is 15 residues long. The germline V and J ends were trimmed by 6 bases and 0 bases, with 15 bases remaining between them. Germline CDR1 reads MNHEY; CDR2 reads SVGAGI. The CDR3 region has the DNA TGTGCCAGCAGGCGGGACACCCATAACTCCTACGAGCAGTACTTC. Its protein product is CASRRDTHNSYEQYF.

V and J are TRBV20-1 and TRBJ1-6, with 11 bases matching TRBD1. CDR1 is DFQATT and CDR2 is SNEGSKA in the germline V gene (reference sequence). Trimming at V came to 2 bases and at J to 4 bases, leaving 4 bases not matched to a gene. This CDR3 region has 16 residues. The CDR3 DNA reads TGCAGTGCTAGAAGGACAGGGGGCGTATATAATTCACCCCTCCACTTT. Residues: CSARRTGGVYNSPLHF.

CDR3 nucleotides: TGTGCCAGCAGTTTAGAGGGACCCCCCTACGAGCAGTACTTC. Protein sequence: CASSLEGPPYEQYF. The chain carries TRBV28 and TRBJ2-7; the D gene could be TRBD1 or TRBD2 (5 bases each). This CDR3 contains 14 residues. Germline loops: CDR1 MDHEN, CDR2 SYDVKM. Deletions cut 2 bases from V and 2 bases from J, with 10 bases between.

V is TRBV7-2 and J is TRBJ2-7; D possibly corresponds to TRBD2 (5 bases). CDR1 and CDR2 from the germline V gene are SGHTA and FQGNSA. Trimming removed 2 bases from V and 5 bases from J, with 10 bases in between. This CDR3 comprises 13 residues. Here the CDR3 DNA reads TGTGCCAGCAGCTTAATGTTCGGGGACGAGCAGTACTTC. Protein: CASSLMFGDEQYF.

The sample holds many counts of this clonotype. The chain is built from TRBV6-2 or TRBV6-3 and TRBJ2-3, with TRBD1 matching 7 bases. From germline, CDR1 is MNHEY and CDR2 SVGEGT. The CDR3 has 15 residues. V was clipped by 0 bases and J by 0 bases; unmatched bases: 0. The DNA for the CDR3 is TGTGCCAGCAGTTACTCGACAGGGAGCACAGATACGCAGTATTTT. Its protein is CASSYSTGSTDTQYF.

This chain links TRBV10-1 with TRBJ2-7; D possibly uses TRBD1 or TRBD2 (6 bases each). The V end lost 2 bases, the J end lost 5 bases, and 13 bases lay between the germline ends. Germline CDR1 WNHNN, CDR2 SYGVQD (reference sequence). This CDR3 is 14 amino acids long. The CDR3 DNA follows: TGCGCCAGCAGTGAGCGAGGAGGGGGGCACGAGCAGTACTTC. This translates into CASSERGGGHEQYF.